These 6 T cell receptor beta chains came from one sample sequenced in a study of blood T cell repertoires in COVID-19. Sequencing was performed with immunoSEQ multiplex PCR; in TCRdb, only in-frame clones are kept and a portion is missing. This sample has a few hundred thousand clones, with about 90% found just once. Sequenced: PBMCs or T cells enriched from blood (not recorded which). The receptors originated from a human donor in a cohort exposed to, infected with or recovered from COVID-19 (not recorded which). The donor label of this sample is uncertain.

This chain joins TRBV18 and TRBJ1-1; 7 bases fit TRBD1. The CDR3 is made up of 16 amino acids. V shed 0 bases, J shed 4 bases, and the junction held 8 bases outside the gene matches. Germline V CDR1 and CDR2: KGHSH, LQKENI. The CDR3 reads CASSPPGQGDITEAFF. CDR3 nucleotides: TGTGCCAGCTCACCACCGGGGCAGGGGGACATCACTGAAGCTTTCTTT.

This rearrangement joins TRBV5-6 to TRBJ1-2; TRBD1 matches 9 bases. The V and J ends lost 6 bases and 5 bases, in that order; junction bases with no gene match: 8. CDR1 and CDR2 (germline): SGHDT, YYEEEE. The CDR3 spans 14 residues. This chain's CDR3 is CASTGTGFVYGYTF. CDR3 DNA: TGTGCCAGCACCGGGACAGGGTTCGTTTATGGCTACACCTTC.

This chain links TRBV19 with TRBJ1-5; 7 nucleotides match TRBD1. From germline, CDR1 is LNHDA and CDR2 SQIVND (reference sequence). V gave up 4 bases and J gave up 0 bases; unmatched junction bases: 6. The CDR3 is 16 residues long. The CDR3 here is CASSNPTGTSNQPQHF. CDR3 sequence (DNA): TGTGCCAGTAGTAATCCGACAGGGACTAGCAATCAGCCCCAGCATTTT.

This chain links TRBV4-3 with TRBJ1-2, with a possible D match to TRBD1 (5 bases). The CDR3 covers 14 residues. Trimming stripped 0 bases from V and 1 base from J, with 6 bases between. Germline V CDR1 and CDR2: LGHNA, YSLEER. The CDR3 loop reads CASSQEDSNYGYTF. The CDR3 DNA follows: TGCGCCAGCAGCCAAGAAGACAGTAACTATGGCTACACCTTC.

The chain employs TRBV7-8 and TRBJ2-1; no firm D call. CDR1 and CDR2 from the germline V gene are SGHVS and FQNEAQ. This CDR3 is 14 amino acids long. V lost 3 bases and J 5 bases, leaving 11 bases between the germline ends. The DNA of the CDR3 is TGTGCCAGCAGCTTCGGTACTCTGAACAATGAGCAGTTCTTC. This translates into CASSFGTLNNEQFF.

This clone appeared a single time. V usage is TRBV2 and J usage is TRBJ2-3; possible D gene TRBD2, 6 bases. Trimming shortened V by 7 bases and J by 0 bases, and 11 bases separated the two germline ends. This CDR3 contains 14 residues. CDR1 and CDR2 (germline): SNHLY, FYNNEI. CDR3: CASKSLASTDTQYF. The DNA for the CDR3 is TGTGCCAGCAAGAGCCTAGCGAGCACAGATACGCAGTATTTT. Using reference TRBV2 and TRBJ2-3 for the parts outside the CDR3, the full variable domain is EPEVTQTPSHQVTQMGQEVILRCVPISNHLYFYWYRQILGQKVEFLVSFYNNEISEKSEIFDDQFSVERPDGSNFTLKIRSTKLEDSAMYFCASKSLASTDTQYFGPGTRLTVL.